These 20 T cell receptor beta chains share one sample of origin, sequenced in a study of blood T cell repertoires in COVID-19. Profiled with immunoSEQ multiplex PCR; TCRdb holds only in-frame clones, not every one. Of some 50,000 clones listed, about 85% are singletons. Sequencing was carried out using peripheral blood. The receptors originated from a human donor in a cohort sampled during active COVID-19.

This clone has only a few counts. This chain links TRBV7-9 with TRBJ1-4; 8 bases match TRBD1. Germline V lookup: CDR1 SEHNR, CDR2 FQNEAQ (reference sequence). This CDR3 is 15 amino acids long. Germline trimming cut 5 bases from V and 2 bases from J; bases unmatched to any gene: 4. The CDR3 DNA is TGTGCCAGCAGCCCGAGACAGGGGACTAATGAAAAACTGTTTTTT. Its translation is CASSPRQGTNEKLFF.

CDR3 nucleotide sequence: TGTGCCAGCGGACAGCCCACGAGACTAGCGCGCAATGAGCAGTTCTTC. Its translation: CASGQPTRLARNEQFF. The chain recombines TRBV6-6 with TRBJ2-1; 8 bases align to TRBD2. The V gene end was trimmed by 8 bases and the J gene end by 6 bases; junction bases not matched to a gene: 15. CDR3 size: 16 residues. CDR1 MNHNY and CDR2 SVGAGI come from the germline V gene (reference sequence).

This chain links TRBV30 with TRBJ2-7; TRBD2 aligns across 11 bases. With V trimmed by 5 bases and J by 6 bases, 6 bases remained unmatched. In germline, CDR1 is GTSNPN, CDR2 SVGIG (reference sequence). The CDR3 is 13 amino acids. Here the CDR3 DNA reads TGTGCCTGGGTTCTAGCGGGAGGCCGCGAGCAGTACTTC. Protein product: CAWVLAGGREQYF.

The V call is TRBV29-1, the J call TRBJ2-7; D may be TRBD1 (5 bases). CDR1 is SQVTM, CDR2 ANQGSEA, per germline. V was shortened by 6 bases and J by 2 bases, with 17 bases between the two germline ends. The CDR3 has 14 residues. CDR3 in DNA: TGCAGCGTGGCCAGGGCACAACACCCCTACGAGCAGTACTTC. It specifies CSVARAQHPYEQYF.

For the CDR3, the DNA is TGTGCCAGCTCACCACTCCCCACAGGGGAACGCTCTGGAAACACCATATATTTT. Translation: CASSPLPTGERSGNTIYF. This chain joins TRBV18 and TRBJ1-3, with TRBD1 matching 7 bases. CDR1 KGHSH and CDR2 LQKENI come from the germline V gene. The CDR3 extends over 18 amino acids. The ends lost 1 base at V and 0 bases at J; junction bases unmatched: 9.

This chain links TRBV19 with TRBJ1-2; possibly TRBD1 for D (6 bases). The CDR3 runs to 14 residues. Deletions cut 7 bases from V and 1 base from J, with 13 bases between. From germline, CDR1 is LNHDA and CDR2 SQIVND (reference sequence). This CDR3 is CASIGQTFNYGYTF. CDR3 in DNA: TGTGCCAGTATAGGACAGACCTTTAACTATGGCTACACCTTC.

The chain has TRBV6-6 and TRBJ2-7; no reliable D call. The CDR3 contains 11 residues. Germline V gene lookup returns CDR1 MNHNY and CDR2 SVGAGI (reference sequence). V shed 2 bases and J shed 6 bases, with 5 bases lying between them. In DNA form, the CDR3 reads TGTGCCAGCAGTTACCAGTCCGAGCAGTACTTC. Translated, it gives CASSYQSEQYF.

This chain uses TRBV28 with TRBJ2-6; D may be TRBD1 (6 bases). There are 16 residues in the CDR3. V lost 6 bases and J 1 base, leaving 13 bases between the germline ends. Germline lookup yields CDR1 MDHEN and CDR2 SYDVKM. CDR3 residues: CASRSNRVSGANVLTF. The CDR3 DNA follows: TGTGCCAGCAGGTCTAACAGGGTATCTGGGGCCAACGTCCTGACTTTC.

This clone was recorded only once. The rearrangement joins TRBV5-1 to TRBJ2-7; TRBD2 might be the D (5 bases). The germline CDR1 and CDR2 sequences are SGHRS and YFSETQ. This CDR3 contains 13 residues. Trimming took off 0 bases at V and 3 bases at J, with 7 bases between the two ends. CDR3 sequence (DNA): TGCGCCAGCAGCTTGGACGGGGTCTACGAGCAGTACTTC. This codes for CASSLDGVYEQYF. The full variable domain, completed using reference TRBV5-1 and TRBJ2-7, is KAGVTQTPRYLIKTRGQQVTLSCSPISGHRSVSWYQQTPGQGLQFLFEYFSETQRNKGNFPGRFSGRQFSNSRSEMNVSTLELGDSALYLCASSLDGVYEQYFGPGTRLTVT.

The CDR3 reads CASRIGTSGRATQYF. CDR3 coding DNA: TGTGCCAGCAGAATCGGGACTAGCGGGAGAGCTACGCAGTATTTT. The chain uses TRBV27 and TRBJ2-3; 14 bases align to TRBD2. Germline CDR1 is MNHEY and CDR2 is SMNVEV (reference sequence). There are 15 residues in the CDR3. Trimming took 6 bases from V and 8 from J; bases not matched to a gene: 7.

This clone showed up just a few times. The rearrangement links TRBV7-9 to TRBJ1-1; possible D gene TRBD1, 6 bases. The germline CDR1 and CDR2 sequences are SEHNR and FQNEAQ (reference sequence). CDR3 length equals 14 residues. The germline V and J ends were trimmed by 1 base and 1 base, with 7 bases remaining between them. The DNA of the CDR3 is TGTGCCAGCAGCTTAGGGGGGCAGAACACTGAAGCTTTCTTT. Translated: CASSLGGQNTEAFF.

The rearrangement joins TRBV9 to TRBJ2-5; 11 bases are shared with TRBD2. Per the germline V gene, CDR1 is SGDLS and CDR2 is YYNGEE. CDR3 length: 15 amino acids. J was trimmed by 4 bases and V by 2 bases; bases with no gene match: 4. CDR3 sequence: CASSVGLAGVETQYF. The CDR3 DNA follows: TGTGCCAGCAGCGTCGGACTAGCGGGTGTAGAGACCCAGTACTTC.

V and J are TRBV6-6 and TRBJ2-5, with 8 bases identical to TRBD2. There are 12 residues in the CDR3. In germline, CDR1 is MNHNY, CDR2 SVGAGI (reference sequence). J gave up 12 bases and V 2 bases, and 5 bases lay outside the gene matches. The CDR3, as DNA: TGTGCCAGCAGTTACGTTAGCGGGGCGGAGTACTTC. It codes for CASSYVSGAEYF.

The chain couples TRBV6-5 to TRBJ2-7; 9 bases line up with TRBD1. Looked up from germline, CDR1 is MNHEY and CDR2 is SVGAGI. The CDR3 runs 16 residues. Losses at the gene ends were 2 bases for V and 1 base for J; bases not matched to a gene: 6. CDR3 sequence reads: CASSYAGTGLSYEQYF. The CDR3 DNA reads as TGTGCCAGCAGTTACGCCGGGACAGGGCTTTCCTACGAGCAGTACTTC.

The chain links TRBV5-1 to TRBJ2-5, with no clear D. CDR3 length: 14 amino acids. With 0 bases removed from V and 2 bases from J, the gap between germline ends came to 8 bases. Looked up from germline, CDR1 is SGHRS and CDR2 is YFSETQ. The CDR3 here is CASSLGYRQETQYF. The CDR3 DNA follows: TGCGCCAGCAGCTTGGGTTACAGACAAGAGACCCAGTACTTC.

The chain employs TRBV5-1 and TRBJ2-1; 8 nucleotides align to TRBD2. Germline V lookup: CDR1 SGHRS, CDR2 YFSETQ. This CDR3 is 15 amino acids long. J was trimmed by 8 bases and V by 1 base; bases with no gene match: 8. The chain's CDR3 is CASSLSSGSRDEQFF. For the CDR3, the DNA is TGCGCCAGCAGCTTGTCGAGCGGGAGTCGGGATGAGCAGTTCTTC.

Only a few counts were recorded for this clone. This rearrangement joins TRBV19 to TRBJ2-1, with a tentative D call TRBD1 (6 bases). The CDR3 length is 14 residues. The V end lost 4 bases, the J end lost 7 bases, and 14 bases lay between the germline ends. Germline assignment: CDR1 LNHDA and CDR2 SQIVND (reference sequence). The CDR3: CASSNGQSWNEQFF. The CDR3 bases are TGTGCCAGTAGTAATGGACAGAGTTGGAATGAGCAGTTCTTC.

The chain has TRBV12-5 and TRBJ2-5; 8 nucleotides align to TRBD2. This CDR3 has 16 residues. Germline values: CDR1 LGHNT, CDR2 FRNRAP. The trim removed 4 bases at V and 1 base at J, leaving 8 bases unmatched. CDR3 bases: TGTGCTAGTGGTTCCTTGACTAGCGCGGGCCAAGAGACCCAGTACTTC. Protein sequence: CASGSLTSAGQETQYF.

The CDR3 DNA is TGCGCCAGCAGCCGCGGGGGGTCGGACACTGAAGCTTTCTTT. Protein product: CASSRGGSDTEAFF. The chain uses TRBV4-1 and TRBJ1-1; possibly TRBD1 for D (5 bases). The CDR3 runs 14 residues. V lost 4 bases, J lost 3 bases, and 12 bases lay in between. The germline gives CDR1 MGHRA, CDR2 YSYEKL.

The chain combines TRBV19 with TRBJ1-5; D uncertain. Germline V gene lookup returns CDR1 LNHDA and CDR2 SQIVND (reference sequence). CDR3 length: 17 residues. V was shortened by 3 bases and J by 3 bases, with 18 bases between the two germline ends. The CDR3: CASSMHPTPSYNQPQHF. The CDR3 DNA is TGTGCCAGTAGTATGCACCCAACTCCAAGTTACAATCAGCCCCAGCATTTT.